The 25 T cell receptor beta chains listed next were all sequenced from one sample in a study of beta chain features in type 1 diabetes. The antigens of these receptors remain unknown. Expressed TCRB transcripts were sequenced after all isolated RNA was converted to cDNA. Sequencing used immunoSEQ multiplex PCR; TCRdb keeps in-frame clones, though not all of them. This table has some 360,000 clones, 8.5% to 10% appearing once. Study-wide points: Shortening that was moderate but significant affected the TCRB CDR3s of Type 1 diabetes patients in all four CD4+ subsets.

The sequencing sample was made of central memory CD4+ T cells from blood. These receptors came from a man under 40 with type 1 diabetes.

The chain has TRBV6-1 and TRBJ2-7; 9 bases line up with TRBD2. With V trimmed by 7 bases and J by 4 bases, 11 bases remained unmatched. The germline V gene encodes CDR1 MNHNS and CDR2 SASEGT. The length of the CDR3 is 15 residues. CDR3 bases: TGTGCCAGCACCAAGAAGACTAGCGGCCATTACGAGCAGTACTTC. Translated: CASTKKTSGHYEQYF.

This clone was seen repeatedly, ten times or more. The chain employs TRBV7-2 and TRBJ1-4; 9 bases agree with TRBD1. Germline loops: CDR1 SGHTA, CDR2 FQGNSA. Germline trimming cut 5 bases from V and 5 bases from J; bases unmatched to any gene: 6. The CDR3 loop spans 15 amino acids. This chain's CDR3 is CASSVGQGSNEKLFF. CDR3 bases: TGTGCCAGCAGCGTGGGACAGGGATCAAATGAAAAACTGTTTTTT.

This clone was recorded many times. CDR3 region: CASSLGLAGNIQYF. The CDR3 DNA reads as TGTGCCAGCAGCTTGGGTCTAGCAGGAAACATTCAGTACTTC. The chain combines TRBV11-2 with TRBJ2-4; tentative D call: TRBD2 (5 bases). The CDR3 is 14 residues long. With 3 bases removed from V and 6 bases from J, the gap between germline ends came to 12 bases. Germline V CDR1 and CDR2: SGHAT, FQNNGV.

The chain has TRBV19 and TRBJ2-7; TRBD1 is a possible D gene (6 bases). Trimming cost V 3 bases and J 3 bases, with 12 bases left between them. Germline loops: CDR1 LNHDA, CDR2 SQIVND (reference sequence). CDR3 length: 14 residues. CDR3 DNA: TGTGCCAGTAGTATGGCTGGGGGCGGCTACGAGCAGTACTTC. Amino acids: CASSMAGGGYEQYF.

The chain carries TRBV11-2 and TRBJ1-5; 9 nucleotides line up with TRBD1. This CDR3 region has 17 residues. Germline assignment: CDR1 SGHAT and CDR2 FQNNGV. With 1 base clipped from V and 2 bases from J, the junction kept 6 bases outside the gene matches. The CDR3 coding sequence is TGTGCCAGCAGCTTAGGACAGGGGGTAGGAGGCAATCAGCCCCAGCATTTT. This translates into CASSLGQGVGGNQPQHF.

In its sample, this clone was seen many times. CDR3 sequence (DNA): TGCGCCAGCAGTGAGAGGGAGAGCACAGATACGCAGTATTTT. This sequence encodes CASSERESTDTQYF. The chain recombines TRBV10-2 with TRBJ2-3; D is perhaps TRBD2 (5 bases). Between the trimmed V and J ends, which lost 2 bases and 0 bases, there was a span of 6 bases. Germline CDR1 is WSHSY and CDR2 is SAAADI. This CDR3 comprises 14 residues.

This clone was seen a handful of times. The chain is built from TRBV15 and TRBJ2-2; no clear D. Trimming cost V 0 bases and J 7 bases, with 6 bases left between them. CDR1 and CDR2 from the germline V gene are LNHNV and YYDKDF (reference sequence). The CDR3 spans 13 residues. The CDR3 bases are TGTGCCACCAGCAGAGATCGGCTCGGGGAGCTGTTTTTT. Translating it yields CATSRDRLGELFF.

The chain uses TRBV5-4 and TRBJ2-5, with D possibly matching TRBD2 (5 bases). The V and J ends lost 0 bases and 1 base respectively, with 10 bases between them. The length of the CDR3 is 15 residues. CDR1 and CDR2 (germline): SGHNT, YYREEE (reference sequence). This CDR3 is CASSLGGLAQETQYF. CDR3 nucleotide sequence: TGTGCCAGCAGCTTGGGGGGTCTAGCCCAAGAGACCCAGTACTTC. Filled out from reference TRBV5-4 and TRBJ2-5, the complete variable domain reads ETGVTQSPTHLIKTRGQQVTLRCSSQSGHNTVSWYQQALGQGPQFIFQYYREEENGRGNFPPRFSGLQFPNYSSELNVNALELDDSALYLCASSLGGLAQETQYFGPGTRLLVL.

The genes are TRBV7-6 and TRBJ2-1, with 7 bases lining up with TRBD2. The CDR3 is 14 amino acids. The junction had 9 bases not matched to a gene; V was cut back by 1 base and J by 12 bases. Germline lookup yields CDR1 SGHVS and CDR2 FNYEAQ. This CDR3 is CASSLGRGSGTQFF. The CDR3 bases are TGTGCCAGCAGCTTAGGACGAGGCAGCGGGACGCAGTTCTTC.

This clone was seen more than once but under ten times. The rearrangement uses TRBV9 and TRBJ2-3; 9 bases fit TRBD2. CDR1 and CDR2 (germline): SGDLS, YYNGEE. Trimming took 0 bases from V and 3 from J; bases not matched to a gene: 5. This CDR3 has 16 residues. The CDR3 bases are TGTGCCAGCAGCGTAGGGTCTAGCGGGGTAACAGATACGCAGTATTTT. Its protein product is CASSVGSSGVTDTQYF.

In this sample, this clone turned up a few times. The rearrangement uses TRBV7-9 and TRBJ2-2; no clear D. This CDR3 comprises 14 residues. The ends were cut back, 0 bases at V and 9 bases at J, with 11 bases in the middle. The germline V gene encodes CDR1 SEHNR and CDR2 FQNEAQ (reference sequence). The CDR3: CASSLASVTRELFF. The CDR3 DNA follows: TGTGCCAGCAGCTTAGCGAGTGTGACTCGGGAGCTGTTTTTT.

The rearrangement joins TRBV10-1 to TRBJ1-5, with a weak D call TRBD1 (6 bases). V lost 4 bases to trimming and J lost 1 base, with 17 bases between them. CDR3 length: 17 amino acids. Looked up from germline, CDR1 is WNHNN and CDR2 is SYGVQD (reference sequence). In nucleotides, the CDR3 is TGCGCCAGCAGTGCATTTCCGGACAGTGACAGCAATCAGCCCCAGCATTTT. Translation: CASSAFPDSDSNQPQHF.

This clone was counted only a few times. The chain couples TRBV11-2 to TRBJ2-7, with D perhaps TRBD1 (6 bases). The CDR3 covers 12 residues. The V end was cut by 5 bases, the J end by 10 bases, with 15 bases between. Germline CDR1 SGHAT, CDR2 FQNNGV. CDR3 coding DNA: TGTGCCAGCAGCCCCCTAGGGGGATCTCAGTACTTC. Encoded protein: CASSPLGGSQYF.

V usage is TRBV7-3 and J usage is TRBJ2-3, with 7 bases aligning to TRBD2. Per the germline V gene, CDR1 is SGHTA and CDR2 is FQGTGA. The length of the CDR3 is 17 residues. V shed 2 bases, J shed 3 bases, and the junction held 11 bases outside the gene matches. The DNA for the CDR3 is TGTGCCAGCAGCTTAGTTGAAGGCGGGAGAATAACAGATACGCAGTATTTT. This sequence encodes CASSLVEGGRITDTQYF.

The sample holds a few counts of this clone. V is TRBV7-3 and J is TRBJ2-6; possibly TRBD1 for D (6 bases). V lost 5 bases and J 2 bases, leaving 10 bases between the germline ends. The germline gives CDR1 SGHTA, CDR2 FQGTGA. This CDR3 is built from 15 residues. CDR3 DNA: TGTGCCAGCAGCGTACAGGGCACTGGGGCCAACGTCCTGACTTTC. This encodes CASSVQGTGANVLTF.

In this sample, this clone turned up a few times. This CDR3 reads CASSLKRGTYEQYF. Written as DNA, the CDR3 is TGTGCCAGCAGTTTAAAGCGGGGTACCTACGAGCAGTACTTC. This sequence joins TRBV6-6 and TRBJ2-7; 7 bases fit TRBD2. V lost 4 bases to trimming and J lost 2 bases; unmatched junction nucleotides: 5. The CDR3 consists of 14 residues. Looked up from germline, CDR1 is MNHNY and CDR2 is SVGAGI (reference sequence).

This clone was counted only a few times. The chain is built from TRBV11-3 and TRBJ1-2; D is unresolved. Germline CDR1 is SGHNT and CDR2 is YENEEA. V was shortened by 2 bases and J by 5 bases, with 12 bases between the two germline ends. The CDR3 length is 14 residues. CDR3 residues: CASSLIPASYGYTF. Written as DNA, the CDR3 is TGTGCCAGCAGCTTAATCCCAGCCTCATATGGCTACACCTTC.

The rearrangement links TRBV7-8 to TRBJ2-1; perhaps TRBD2 as D (6 bases). Trimming pared 5 bases from V and 0 bases from J, leaving 14 bases between. Germline CDR1 reads SGHVS; CDR2 reads FQNEAQ. CDR3 length: 16 residues. The CDR3 nucleotides read TGTGCCAGCAGCCAAGAACTAGCCGACTCCTACAATGAGCAGTTCTTC. Protein product: CASSQELADSYNEQFF.

This clone was counted a few times. The V and J genes are TRBV7-9 and TRBJ1-4; D may be TRBD1 (6 bases). Trimming removed 1 base from V and 11 bases from J, with 11 bases in between. Germline CDR1 is SEHNR and CDR2 is FQNEAQ (reference sequence). This CDR3 contains 13 residues. The CDR3: CASSLDPGGKLFF. The CDR3 DNA reads TGTGCCAGCAGCTTAGATCCGGGGGGCAAACTGTTTTTT.

This clone was found many times. This chain uses TRBV7-2 with TRBJ2-2, with 9 bases fitting TRBD1. CDR3 size: 14 residues. Trimming at V came to 8 bases and at J to 6 bases, leaving 7 bases not matched to a gene. CDR1 and CDR2 (germline): SGHTA, FQGNSA. The CDR3 is CASRDRVMAGELFF. The DNA of the CDR3 is TGTGCCAGCCGGGACAGGGTGATGGCCGGGGAGCTGTTTTTT.

The chain uses TRBV2 and TRBJ1-5, with 8 bases lining up with TRBD1. Germline values: CDR1 SNHLY, CDR2 FYNNEI. J was trimmed by 3 bases and V by 4 bases; bases with no gene match: 5. The CDR3 is 15 amino acids. The CDR3 region is CASSGGQVSNQPQHF. CDR3 nucleotides: TGTGCCAGCAGTGGGGGACAGGTCTCCAATCAGCCCCAGCATTTT.

The chain uses TRBV5-1 and TRBJ2-7; D may be TRBD2 (5 bases). Trimming pared 6 bases from V and 0 bases from J, leaving 16 bases between. This CDR3 is built from 15 residues. Germline lookup yields CDR1 SGHRS and CDR2 YFSETQ. CDR3 nucleotides: TGCGCCAGCAAAAGTGGAGCGGTTAGCTCCTACGAGCAGTACTTC. Translation: CASKSGAVSSYEQYF.

This clone was detected a few times. The rearrangement links TRBV20-1 to TRBJ2-7; D is unresolved. The CDR3 has 11 amino acids. V lost 0 bases, J lost 5 bases, and 5 bases lay in between. Germline V CDR1 and CDR2: DFQATT, SNEGSKA (reference sequence). The CDR3 DNA follows: TGCAGTGCTAGAGAACGAAACGAGCAGTACTTC. Translation: CSARERNEQYF.

The chain is built from TRBV15 and TRBJ1-2; perhaps TRBD1 as D (5 bases). Trimming stripped 5 bases from V and 4 bases from J, with 11 bases between. This CDR3 is 13 amino acids long. Germline V gives CDR1 LNHNV, CDR2 YYDKDF (reference sequence). For the CDR3, the DNA is TGTGCCACCAGCGGGCGACAGCTCTATGGCTACACCTTC. Encoded protein: CATSGRQLYGYTF. Variable domain in full (rest from reference TRBV15 and TRBJ1-2): DAMVIQNPRYQVTQFGKPVTLSCSQTLNHNVMYWYQQKSSQAPKLLFHYYDKDFNNEADTPDNFQSRRPNTSFCFLDIRSPGLGDTAMYLCATSGRQLYGYTFGSGTRLTVV.

This clone was seen only a few times. The rearrangement links TRBV28 to TRBJ2-1, with D possibly TRBD1 on 6 matching bases. Deletions cut 7 bases from V and 3 bases from J, with 19 bases between. There are 16 residues in the CDR3. The V gene's germline CDR1 is MDHEN and CDR2 SYDVKM. This CDR3 reads CASKGFEGQGYNEQFF. CDR3 in DNA: TGTGCCAGCAAAGGGTTTGAGGGACAAGGCTACAATGAGCAGTTCTTC.